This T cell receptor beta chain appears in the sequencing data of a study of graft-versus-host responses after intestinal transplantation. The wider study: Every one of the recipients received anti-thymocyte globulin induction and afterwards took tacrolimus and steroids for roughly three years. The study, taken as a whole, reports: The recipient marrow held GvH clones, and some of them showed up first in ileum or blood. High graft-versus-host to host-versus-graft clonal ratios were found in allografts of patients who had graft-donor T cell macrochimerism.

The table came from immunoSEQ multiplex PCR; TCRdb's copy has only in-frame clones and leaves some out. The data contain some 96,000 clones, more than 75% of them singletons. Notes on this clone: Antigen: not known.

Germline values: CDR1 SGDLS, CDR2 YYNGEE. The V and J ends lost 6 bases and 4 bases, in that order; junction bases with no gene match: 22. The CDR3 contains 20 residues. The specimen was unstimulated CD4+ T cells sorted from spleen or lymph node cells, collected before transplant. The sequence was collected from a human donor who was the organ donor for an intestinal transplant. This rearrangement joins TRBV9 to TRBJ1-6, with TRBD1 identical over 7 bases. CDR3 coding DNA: TGTGCCAGCACCCTAAGGGGACAGTTGCCACACCGCCAATATAATTCACCCCTCCACTTT. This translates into CASTLRGQLPHRQYNSPLHF.